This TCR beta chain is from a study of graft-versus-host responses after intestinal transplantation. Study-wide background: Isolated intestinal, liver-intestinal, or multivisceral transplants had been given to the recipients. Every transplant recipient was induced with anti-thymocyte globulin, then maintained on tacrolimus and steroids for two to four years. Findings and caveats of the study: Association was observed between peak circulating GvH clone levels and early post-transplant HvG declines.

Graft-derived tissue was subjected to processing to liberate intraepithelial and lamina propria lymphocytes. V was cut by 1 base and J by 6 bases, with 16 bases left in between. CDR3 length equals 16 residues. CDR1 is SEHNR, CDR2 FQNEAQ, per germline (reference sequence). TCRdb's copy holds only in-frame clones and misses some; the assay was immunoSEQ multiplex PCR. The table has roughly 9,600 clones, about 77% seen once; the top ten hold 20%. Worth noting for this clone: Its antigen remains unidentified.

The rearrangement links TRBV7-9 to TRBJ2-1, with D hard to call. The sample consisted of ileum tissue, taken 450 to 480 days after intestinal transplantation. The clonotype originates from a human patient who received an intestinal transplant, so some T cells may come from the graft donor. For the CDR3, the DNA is TGTGCCAGCAGCTTAGTAGGTGGGTCCCCGGCCAATGAGCAGTTCTTC. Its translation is CASSLVGGSPANEQFF.